This section outlines one TCR beta chain sequence together with its context. The antigen this receptor binds is unknown. Qualities for individual bases were not recorded, and no much larger clone is one base off. The record originates from a study of blood T cell repertoires in COVID-19 (TCRdb year 2020). About the full investigation: Collaborator samples came from the United States, Italy and Spain and covered acute and convalescent phases of COVID-19. The samples were drawn from the first 160 participants of the ongoing ImmuneRACE study and from 950 to 1,500 subjects provided by 6 global collaborators. The sample metadata nearly always contained a de-identified subject ID, COVID-19 status, age in years and sex. The repertoires were released in a freely available public database meant as a resource for research on the immune response to SARS-CoV-2. Subjects who had been exposed to COVID-19, were actively infected with it, or had recovered from it provided the deeply sampled blood TCRbeta repertoires that made up the dataset. Where available, HLA class I and class II types were taken from metadata supplied by the sample provider and were not determined by assay-based typing. The material from the prospective study consisted of cDNA or gDNA derived from T cells, B-cell-depleted T cells, or PBMCs. What the authors observed across the whole study: How much clinical and demographic metadata was included differed by source and by participant, and the metadata was provided uncurated.

Participants in the prospective study were enrolled through a virtual design, were aged about 18 to 100 years, and lived in some 24 United States geographic areas. In the prospective study, cohorts were assigned on the basis of participant-reported clinical history obtained from a screening survey and a study questionnaire. Recovered participants in ImmuneRACE Cohort 3 were defined as having two consecutive negative NP/OP PCR tests, clearance from a healthcare professional, or resolution of symptoms. Mobile phlebotomists in the prospective study collected whole blood, serum and a nasopharyngeal or oropharyngeal swab from every participant. Over a 2-month period, participants in the prospective study had the option of providing additional blood draws and questionnaires. Before DNA extraction, blood samples from the prospective study were shipped at room temperature or frozen. CDR3 length: 14 amino acids, cysteine to phenylalanine. Of the read, only the CDR3 DNA is kept; its 42 bases are in frame from base 1. V sheds 4 bases and J sheds 3 bases, leaving 14 bases between their ends. CDR1 SGHDT and CDR2 YYEEEE are derived from the germline V gene.

TCRbeta CDR3 regions were amplified from genomic DNA by means of the immunoSEQ Assay, a bias-controlled multiplex PCR. The paper's data handling went like this. Nucleated cell counts per sample were estimated from amplification of reference gene primers within the assay. To quantify the absolute abundance of each unique TCRbeta CDR3 rearrangement, sequence reads were collapsed and filtered. For each sample, productive Simpson clonality was calculated as the square root of Simpson's diversity index across productive rearrangements. The clones in this table, taken by TCRdb from immuneACCESS, are in-frame only. Not every clone is retained; where verified, under half of the shortfall comes from an unresolved V gene, and the cause of the rest is unknown. From that table come the V and J calls and clone size; the DNA was used to work out D and trimming. The sample profile shows 150,000 or so clones; approximately 81% of them were found once. The ten largest clones capture 18% of the sample.

The chain is encoded by TRBV5-6 joined to TRBJ2-7; the D gene is not confidently resolved. Input material: PBMCs or T cells enriched from blood (not recorded which). The receptor's source is a man in his 60s who had recovered from COVID-19. The bases read TGTGCCAGCAGCCTTCGCCCAGTCAACTACGAGCAGTACTTC. Its translation is CASSLRPVNYEQYF.